The following is a T cell receptor beta chain sequence with its context. Antigen specificity is unknown. The method was immunoSEQ multiplex PCR; TCRdb's version includes in-frame clones alone and lacks a portion of them. The sample holds roughly 100,000 clones, 89% seen once. This specimen belongs to a study of T cell responses to AZD1222 COVID-19 vaccine. Study-level results: The repertoires were collected only after the peak T cell response. Among the donors, most were white British and more were female, and clonal diversity was possibly underestimated.

The CDR3 spans 15 residues. Germline CDR1 and CDR2: MGHDK and SYGVNS. V was clipped by 0 bases and J by 2 bases, with 10 bases between them. V and J are TRBV25-1 and TRBJ1-1; the D gene is possibly TRBD1 (5 bases). Specimen: peripheral blood, collected on day 0 of AZD1222 vaccination. The TCR was taken from an adult in good health. CDR3 sequence (DNA): TGTGCCAGCAGTGAATATGACAGCTTCAACACTGAAGCTTTCTTT. The encoded protein is CASSEYDSFNTEAFF.